The TCR beta chain under discussion was sequenced for a study of somatic mutations in cytotoxic T cells in rheumatoid arthritis. Study details: Flow sorting at nearly 100% purity was applied to some V beta antibody-stained T-cell populations, which included V beta1+ cells sequenced for TCRB.

Trimming left V 5 bases short and J 7 bases short, with 12 bases between. The CDR3 sequence is 14 residues long. The germline V gene has CDR1 SNHLY and CDR2 FYNNEI. Assay: immunoSEQ multiplex PCR; the TCRdb copy retains only in-frame clones and omits some. The repertoire consists of under 20,000 clones, with approximately 75% occurring once and the leading ten covering 11% to 15%. General study findings and limits: Over 20% of CD8+ cells belonged to the largest CD8+ clone in about an eighth of the 65 patients. Neither rheumatoid arthritis patients nor age-matched healthy controls had significantly different CD8+ T-cell clonality from the other group.

As for this clone: Its antigen is unknown.

This TCR was recovered from an adult with rheumatoid arthritis. The chain links TRBV2 to TRBJ1-6; possibly TRBD1 for D (6 bases). Sequenced sample: CD8+ T cells sorted from blood. This CDR3 reads CASSTTGTNSPLHF. The CDR3 region has the DNA TGTGCCAGCAGTACTACAGGGACGAATTCACCCCTCCACTTT.